This section outlines one T cell receptor (beta chain) sequence together with its context. Generated by immunoSEQ multiplex PCR, the TCRdb table keeps only in-frame clones and is missing some. The table lists 310,000 or so clones, more than 70% of them singletons. Germline lookup yields CDR1 SGHAT and CDR2 FQNNGV. The CDR3 is 15 amino acids. The V gene lost 0 bases and the J gene lost 4 bases, with 13 bases spanning the gap. The record originates from a study of blood T cell repertoires in COVID-19. Study-level background: Samples representing acute and convalescent COVID-19 were sourced from the United States, Italy and Spain. T cells, B-cell-depleted T cells, or PBMCs provided the cDNA or gDNA that served as material.

The sequence was obtained from a woman aged 25 to 45 with COVID-19, enrolled during active disease. Sequencing was done on a sample of peripheral blood. The genes are TRBV11-2 and TRBJ2-7; possibly TRBD2 for D (5 bases). This CDR3 reads CASSLETPSRYEQYF. The CDR3 coding sequence is TGTGCCAGCAGCTTAGAAACCCCTAGCCGGTACGAGCAGTACTTC.